This is a list of T cell receptor beta chains from one sample in a study of long-term antiretroviral therapy in people with HIV. Produced via immunoSEQ multiplex PCR; TCRdb's table is partial and in-frame only. The data hold more than 20,000 clones, with 86% observed a single time. The specimen was unsorted PBMCs, collected 1.3 years after starting antiretroviral therapy. These receptors were obtained from a man between 60 and 70 years old with HIV. CDR3s include the opening cysteine and the closing phenylalanine or tryptophan. A D gene is named only where the DNA matches it firmly. A clone size is listed for some rows: how often the clone was seen (once, few, many), or a class if it is expanded.

TRBV30	TRBJ2-7	-	-	TGTGCCTGGAGGCAAAGTAGCCCAAACGAGCAGTACTTC	CAWRQSSPNEQYF
TRBV19	TRBJ1-5	-	-	TGTGCCAGTAGTATTGGTACAGGAAATCAGCCCCAGCATTTT	CASSIGTGNQPQHF
TRBV30	TRBJ1-5	-	-	TGTGCCTGGAGTGTCGGGGGCAATCAGCCCCAGCATTTT	CAWSVGGNQPQHF
TRBV13	TRBJ1-3	-	TRBD1	TGTGCCAGCACCGAGGGGGCGCAAACCGGAAACACCATATATTTT	CASTEGAQTGNTIYF
TRBV5-1	TRBJ2-2	-	TRBD1	TGCGCCAGCAGCCTAAGCCAGGGGGCGGCCGGGGAGCTGTTTTTT	CASSLSQGAAGELFF
TRBV9	TRBJ2-3	-	TRBD2	TGTGCCAGCAGCGTGTGGGGGGCTAGCGGGGGAGATACGCAGTATTTT	CASSVWGASGGDTQYF
TRBV5-1	TRBJ2-7	-	-	TGCGCCAGCAGCTTCGACTCCTACGAGCAGTACTTC	CASSFDSYEQYF
TRBV6-5	TRBJ1-3	-	-	TGTGCCAGCAGTTATGAGGTCGGAAACACCATATATTTT	CASSYEVGNTIYF
TRBV18	TRBJ1-5	-	-	TGTGCCAGCTCCCCCGACAGGAATCAGCCCCAGCATTTT	CASSPDRNQPQHF
TRBV5-1	TRBJ2-3	-	-	TGCGCCAGCAGCTTGGCCGGGCAAACAGGGGATACGCAGTATTTT	CASSLAGQTGDTQYF
TRBV6-5	TRBJ1-1	once	-	TGTGCCAGCAGTTTACAGGAGGTCACTGAAGCTTTCTTT	CASSLQEVTEAFF
TRBV23-1	TRBJ2-3	-	TRBD1	TGCGCCAGCAGTCAGGGACAGAGAAGAGACCCCACAGATACGCAGTATTTT	CASSQGQRRDPTDTQYF
TRBV18	TRBJ1-5	-	TRBD1	TGTGCCAGCTCACGGGCTGGGACAGGGGGTCAGCCCCAGCATTTT	CASSRAGTGGQPQHF
TRBV7-9	TRBJ1-5	-	-	TGTGCCAGTCACGTGGTGGGGAATACTAATCAGCCCCAGCATTTT	CASHVVGNTNQPQHF
TRBV6-1	TRBJ2-1	-	-	TGTGCCAGCGGGGCCGTCGGTGGGGATGAGCAGTTCTTC	CASGAVGGDEQFF
TRBV10-3	TRBJ2-1	-	-	TGTGCCATCAGAAAGCAGGAGGGGGATTACAATGAGCAGTTCTTC	CAIRKQEGDYNEQFF
TRBV19	TRBJ2-5	-	-	TGTGCCAGCCGAGACATACGGGGAGAGACCCAGTACTTC	CASRDIRGETQYF
TRBV18	TRBJ2-2	-	-	TGTGCCAGCTCACCACCGATGTCTAGAGGGGAGCTGTTTTTT	CASSPPMSRGELFF
TRBV9	TRBJ2-1	-	TRBD2	TGTGCCAGCAGCGTTGGCGGGAGCGGTGAGCAGTTCTTC	CASSVGGSGEQFF
TRBV7-9	TRBJ2-1	-	-	TGTGCCCCAACCCCCCGGGACTCGCAGTTCTTC	CAPTPRDSQFF
TRBV18	TRBJ2-7	-	TRBD1	TGTGCCAGCTCACCACCTACAGGGGGCTACGAGCAGTACTTC	CASSPPTGGYEQYF
TRBV5-1	TRBJ1-3	-	TRBD1	TGCGCCAGCAGCTTGGGCAGGGGGGCGCCGGGAAACACCATATATTTT	CASSLGRGAPGNTIYF
TRBV5-1	TRBJ2-5	-	-	TGCGCCAGCAGCTGGGGGGTGACAGGCTACCAAGAGACCCAGTACTTC	CASSWGVTGYQETQYF
TRBV18	TRBJ2-1	-	TRBD2	TGTGCCAGCTCACCACCGGGCGGGGGGCCCGGGGAGTCCAATGAGCAGTTCTTC	CASSPPGGGPGESNEQFF
TRBV5-4	TRBJ2-3	-	-	TGTGCCAGCAGCTCTGGGACCAGCACAGATACGCAGTATTTT	CASSSGTSTDTQYF
TRBV5-1	TRBJ2-3	-	TRBD1	TGCGCCAGCAGCCAGGCGACAGGGGGCTTCGCAGATACGCAGTATTTT	CASSQATGGFADTQYF
TRBV2	TRBJ1-6	once	-	TGTGCCAGCCGTGGAGGGGTTAGTGATTCACCCCTCCACTTT	CASRGGVSDSPLHF
TRBV9	TRBJ2-7	-	-	TGTGCCAGCAGCCTTAGCGTGGGGTACGAGCAGTACTTC	CASSLSVGYEQYF
TRBV10-3	TRBJ1-2	few	TRBD1	TGTGCCATCAGTTTGGACAGGGTGGTTGGCTACACCTTC	CAISLDRVVGYTF
TRBV5-1	TRBJ2-2	-	-	TGCGCCAGCAGCTTGCTCCCAAGCGCGAACACCGGGGAGCTGTTTTTT	CASSLLPSANTGELFF
TRBV7-8	TRBJ2-6	once	-	TGTGCCAGCAGCTTAGGTCGGGGGACTCGCGCCGCCCGCTCTGGGGCCAACGTCCTGACTTTC	CASSLGRGTRAARSGANVLTF
TRBV28	TRBJ2-7	-	-	TGTGCCAGCAGTTTAGGGAGTCACGGCTACGAGCAGTACTTC	CASSLGSHGYEQYF
TRBV10-3	TRBJ2-1	once	-	TGTGCCATCAGTGAGCTAGCGGGACAGGGGTACAATGAGCAGTTCTTC	CAISELAGQGYNEQFF
TRBV27	TRBJ1-2	-	-	TGTGCCAGCAGTTTATCTCTTACTAACTATGGCTACACCTTC	CASSLSLTNYGYTF
TRBV5-8	TRBJ1-5	-	-	TGTGCCAGCAGCTTGGGTAGGGCATGGGATTTT	CASSLGRAWDF